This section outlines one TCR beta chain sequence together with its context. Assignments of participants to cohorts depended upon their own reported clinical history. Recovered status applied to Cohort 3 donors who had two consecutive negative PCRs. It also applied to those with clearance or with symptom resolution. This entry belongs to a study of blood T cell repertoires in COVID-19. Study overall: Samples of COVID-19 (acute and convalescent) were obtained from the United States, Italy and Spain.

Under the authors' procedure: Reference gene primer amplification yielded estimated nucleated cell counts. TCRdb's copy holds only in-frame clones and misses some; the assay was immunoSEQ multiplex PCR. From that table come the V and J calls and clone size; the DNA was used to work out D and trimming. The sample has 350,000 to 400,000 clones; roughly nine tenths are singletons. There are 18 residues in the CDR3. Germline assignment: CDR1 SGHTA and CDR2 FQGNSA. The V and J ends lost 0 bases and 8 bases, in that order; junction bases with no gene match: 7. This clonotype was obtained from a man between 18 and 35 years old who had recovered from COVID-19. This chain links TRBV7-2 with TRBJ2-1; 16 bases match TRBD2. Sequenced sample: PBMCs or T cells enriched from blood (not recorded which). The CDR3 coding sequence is TGTGCCAGCAGCTTAGCAAGCGGGACTAGCGGGGGGGCAGATGAGCAGTTCTTC. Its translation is CASSLASGTSGGADEQFF.